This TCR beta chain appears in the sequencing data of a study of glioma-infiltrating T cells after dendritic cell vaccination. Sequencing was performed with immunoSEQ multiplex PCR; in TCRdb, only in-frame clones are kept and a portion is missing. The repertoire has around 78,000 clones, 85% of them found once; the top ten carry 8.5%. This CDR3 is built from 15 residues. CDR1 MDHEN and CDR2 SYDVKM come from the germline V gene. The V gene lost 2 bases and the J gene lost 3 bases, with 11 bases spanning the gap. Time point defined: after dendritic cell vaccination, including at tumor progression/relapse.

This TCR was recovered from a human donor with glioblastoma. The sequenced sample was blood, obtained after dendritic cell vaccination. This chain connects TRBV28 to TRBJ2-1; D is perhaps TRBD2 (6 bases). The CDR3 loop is CASSLIAELYNEQFF. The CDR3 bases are TGTGCCAGCAGTTTAATAGCGGAGCTCTACAATGAGCAGTTCTTC.